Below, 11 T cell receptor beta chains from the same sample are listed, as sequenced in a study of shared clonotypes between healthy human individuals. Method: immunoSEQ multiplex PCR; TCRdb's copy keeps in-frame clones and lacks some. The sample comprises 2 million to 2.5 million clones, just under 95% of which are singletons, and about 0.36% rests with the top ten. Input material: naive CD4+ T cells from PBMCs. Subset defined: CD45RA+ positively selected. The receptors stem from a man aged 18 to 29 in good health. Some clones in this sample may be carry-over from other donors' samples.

The CDR3 loop is CASRKPGQGVHEQYF. CDR3 coding DNA: TGTGCCAGCAGAAAACCGGGACAGGGGGTCCACGAGCAGTACTTC. J is TRBJ2-7 and V is TRBV27; 11 positions agree with TRBD1. The trim removed 6 bases at V and 5 bases at J, leaving 9 bases unmatched. This CDR3 comprises 15 residues. Looked up from germline, CDR1 is MNHEY and CDR2 is SMNVEV (reference sequence).

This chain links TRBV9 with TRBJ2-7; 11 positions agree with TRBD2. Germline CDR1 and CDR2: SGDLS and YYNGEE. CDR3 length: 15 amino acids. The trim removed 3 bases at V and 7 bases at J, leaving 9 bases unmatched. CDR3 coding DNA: TGTGCCAGCAGCGCCTATAGCGGGAGGGGGTCGGAGCAGTACTTC. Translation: CASSAYSGRGSEQYF.

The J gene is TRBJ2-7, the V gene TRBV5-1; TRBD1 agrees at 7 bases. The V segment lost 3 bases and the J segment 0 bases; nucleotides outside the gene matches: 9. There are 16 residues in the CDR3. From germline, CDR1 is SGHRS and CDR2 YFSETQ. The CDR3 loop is CASSSGTAISSYEQYF. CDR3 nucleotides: TGCGCCAGCAGCTCGGGGACAGCCATTAGCTCCTACGAGCAGTACTTC.

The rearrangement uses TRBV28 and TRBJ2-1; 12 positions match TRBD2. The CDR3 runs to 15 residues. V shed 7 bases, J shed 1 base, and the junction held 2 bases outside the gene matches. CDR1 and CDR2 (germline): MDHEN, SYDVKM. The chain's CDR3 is CASTTSGRSYNEQFF. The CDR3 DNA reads TGTGCCAGCACCACTAGCGGGAGGTCCTACAATGAGCAGTTCTTC.

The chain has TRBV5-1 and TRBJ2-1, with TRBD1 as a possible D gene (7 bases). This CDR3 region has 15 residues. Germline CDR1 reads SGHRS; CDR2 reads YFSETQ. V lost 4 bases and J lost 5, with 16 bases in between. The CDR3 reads CASSPWRGRHNEQFF. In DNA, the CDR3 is TGCGCCAGCAGCCCCTGGAGGGGGCGGCACAATGAGCAGTTCTTC.

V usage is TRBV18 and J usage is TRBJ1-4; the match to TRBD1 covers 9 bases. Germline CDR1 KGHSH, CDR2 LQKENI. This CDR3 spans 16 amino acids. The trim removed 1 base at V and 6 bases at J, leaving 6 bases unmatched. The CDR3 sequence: CASSPRTGASYEKLFF. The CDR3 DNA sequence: TGTGCCAGCTCACCACGGACAGGGGCTAGCTATGAAAAACTGTTTTTT.

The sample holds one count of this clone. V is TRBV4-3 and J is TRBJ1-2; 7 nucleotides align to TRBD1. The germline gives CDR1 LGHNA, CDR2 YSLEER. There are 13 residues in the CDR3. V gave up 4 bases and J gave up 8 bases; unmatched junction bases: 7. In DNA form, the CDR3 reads TGCGCCAGCAGCCGTCAGGGGGTTGGAGGCTACACCTTC. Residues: CASSRQGVGGYTF.

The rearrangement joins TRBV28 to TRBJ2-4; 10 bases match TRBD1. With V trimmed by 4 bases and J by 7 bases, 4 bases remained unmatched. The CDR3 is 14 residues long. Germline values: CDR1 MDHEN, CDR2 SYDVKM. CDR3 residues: CASSSRTGGNIQYF. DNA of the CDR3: TGTGCCAGCAGTTCCCGGACAGGGGGGAACATTCAGTACTTC.

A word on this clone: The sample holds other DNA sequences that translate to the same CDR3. The CDR3 sequence: CASSLVAGNNEQFF. CDR3 coding DNA: TGCGCCAGCAGCTTGGTCGCCGGCAACAATGAGCAGTTCTTC. The chain couples TRBV5-1 to TRBJ2-1; no definite D call. Trimming removed 0 bases from V and 5 bases from J, with 9 bases in between. The V gene's germline CDR1 is SGHRS and CDR2 YFSETQ. The CDR3 sequence is 14 residues long.

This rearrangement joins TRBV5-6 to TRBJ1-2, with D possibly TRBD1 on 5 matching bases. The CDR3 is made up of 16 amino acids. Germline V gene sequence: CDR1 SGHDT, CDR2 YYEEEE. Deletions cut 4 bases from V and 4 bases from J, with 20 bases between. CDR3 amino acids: CASSEKTQEFSYGYTF. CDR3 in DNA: TGTGCCAGCAGCGAAAAAACACAGGAATTTTCCTATGGCTACACCTTC.

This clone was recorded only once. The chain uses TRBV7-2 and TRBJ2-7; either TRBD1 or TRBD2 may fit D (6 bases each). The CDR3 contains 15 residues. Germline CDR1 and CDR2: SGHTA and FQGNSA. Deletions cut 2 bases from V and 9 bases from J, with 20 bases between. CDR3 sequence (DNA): TGTGCCAGCAGCTTACCCGGCCGGGGGTTGACAGGGCAGTACTTC. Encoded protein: CASSLPGRGLTGQYF.